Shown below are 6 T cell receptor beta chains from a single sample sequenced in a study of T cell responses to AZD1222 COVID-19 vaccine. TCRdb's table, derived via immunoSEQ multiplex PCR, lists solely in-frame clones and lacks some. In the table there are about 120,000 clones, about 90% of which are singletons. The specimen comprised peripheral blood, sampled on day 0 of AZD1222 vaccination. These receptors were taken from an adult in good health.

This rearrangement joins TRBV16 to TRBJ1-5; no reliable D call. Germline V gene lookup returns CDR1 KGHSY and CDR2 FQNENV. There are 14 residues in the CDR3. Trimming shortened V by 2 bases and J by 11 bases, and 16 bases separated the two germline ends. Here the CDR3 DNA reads TGTGCCAGCAGCCAAGCTCCCCTTGGATTGTCCCAGCATTTT. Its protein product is CASSQAPLGLSQHF.

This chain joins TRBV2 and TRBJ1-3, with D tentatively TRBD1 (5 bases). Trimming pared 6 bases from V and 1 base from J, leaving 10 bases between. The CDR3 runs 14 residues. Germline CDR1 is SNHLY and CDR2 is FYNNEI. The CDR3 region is CASSSGRSGNTIYF. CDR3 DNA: TGTGCCAGCAGCTCGGGACGGTCTGGAAACACCATATATTTT.

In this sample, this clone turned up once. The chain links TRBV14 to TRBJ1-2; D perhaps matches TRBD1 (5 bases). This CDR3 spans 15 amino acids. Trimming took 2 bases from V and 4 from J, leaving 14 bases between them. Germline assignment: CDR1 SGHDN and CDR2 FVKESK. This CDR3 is CASSQRQSNPYGYTF. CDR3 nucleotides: TGTGCCAGCAGCCAAAGACAGTCCAATCCCTATGGCTACACCTTC.

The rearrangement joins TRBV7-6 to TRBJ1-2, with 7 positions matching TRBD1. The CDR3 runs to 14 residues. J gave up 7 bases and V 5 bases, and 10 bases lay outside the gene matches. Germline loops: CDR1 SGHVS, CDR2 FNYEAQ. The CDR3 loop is CASSRTRGQGGYTF. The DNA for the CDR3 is TGTGCCAGCAGCCGGACAAGGGGGCAGGGTGGCTACACCTTC.

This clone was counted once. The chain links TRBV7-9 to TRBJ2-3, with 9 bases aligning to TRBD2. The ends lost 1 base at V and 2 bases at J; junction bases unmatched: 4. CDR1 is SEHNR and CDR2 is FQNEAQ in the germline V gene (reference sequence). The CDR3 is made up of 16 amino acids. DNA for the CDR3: TGTGCCAGCAGCTTAGGGCTAGCGGGGCACACAGATACGCAGTATTTT. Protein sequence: CASSLGLAGHTDTQYF.

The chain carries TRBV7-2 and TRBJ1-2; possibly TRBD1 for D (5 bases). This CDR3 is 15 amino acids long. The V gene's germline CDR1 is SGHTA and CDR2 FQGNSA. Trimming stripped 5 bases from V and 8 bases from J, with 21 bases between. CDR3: CASSPRGGLLGGYTF. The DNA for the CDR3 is TGTGCCAGCAGCCCCCGGGGGGGGTTACTTGGAGGCTACACCTTC.